What follows describes a single T cell receptor (beta chain). CDR3 length: 15 residues. The V end lost 5 bases, the J end lost 1 base, and 11 bases lay between the germline ends. The germline V gene encodes CDR1 LNHDA and CDR2 SQIVND (reference sequence). None of the glioblastoma patients had an isocitrate dehydrogenase mutation. This entry comes from a study of glioma-infiltrating T cells after dendritic cell vaccination. Study overall: Dendritic cell vaccination trial patients had either newly diagnosed or recurrent glioblastoma. At biweekly intervals, patients got three intradermal dendritic cell vaccine injections.

Assay used: immunoSEQ multiplex PCR; TCRdb lists only in-frame clones, some missing. This sample has about 87,000 clones, with around 90% found just once. The material was blood, obtained before dendritic cell vaccination. This receptor was taken from a human donor with glioblastoma. The chain combines TRBV19 with TRBJ1-4; D is possibly TRBD1 (6 bases). For the CDR3, the DNA is TGTGCCAGTAGTTGGTCACAGGGAACTAATGAAAAACTGTTTTTT. Translating gives CASSWSQGTNEKLFF.